The 12 T cell receptor beta chains reported below all come from one sample, sequenced in a study of a mutant IDH1 vaccine in newly diagnosed glioma (dated by TCRdb to about 2021). Read against the paper, the sample's time point label means: week 47, end of study. A 20-mer mutant IDH1 peptide at 300 micrograms in Montanide made up each vaccine dose, which was injected subcutaneously together with topical imiquimod. Library construction relied on the immunoSEQ multiplex PCR assay. TCRdb's version of the immuneACCESS table is confined to in-frame rearrangements and falls short of the full clone set. An unresolved V gene accounts for under half of the shortfall where checked; the remainder is of unknown origin. Within this sample are tens of thousands of clones, with approximately 84% of them counted one time only. The top ten hold 4.3% of the sample. Their target antigens are unknown. The sample consisted of PBMCs, taken from a glioma patient whose treatment included an IDH1 peptide vaccine. The receptors stem from a woman in her twenties or thirties with glioma. Some clones in this sample may be carry-over from other donors' samples.

In its sample, this clone was seen a few times. The rearrangement joins TRBV11-3 to TRBJ1-1; the D is unclear. Trimming removed 1 base at V and 11 bases at J, with 20 bases between. Germline assignment: CDR1 SGHNT and CDR2 YENEEA. The CDR3 spans 15 residues. The CDR3 loop reads CASSLAGTGSRSAFF. The CDR3 coding sequence is TGTGCCAGCAGCTTAGCGGGCACGGGTAGTCGCTCGGCTTTCTTT.

The chain carries TRBV18 and TRBJ2-7, with TRBD1 matching over 10 bases. V shed 6 bases, J shed 6 bases, and the junction held 8 bases outside the gene matches. Germline V lookup: CDR1 KGHSH, CDR2 LQKENI. The CDR3 has 14 amino acids. In DNA form, the CDR3 reads TGTGCCAGCTCTGAAATGGGACAGGGGTCCGAGCAGTACTTC. Translation gives CASSEMGQGSEQYF.

This chain uses TRBV18 with TRBJ2-1; 7 nucleotides match TRBD2. Germline V gene lookup returns CDR1 KGHSH and CDR2 LQKENI. The CDR3 covers 17 residues. J gave up 7 bases and V 6 bases, and 18 bases lay outside the gene matches. The CDR3 is CASSSAGRGGGANEQFF. The CDR3 coding sequence is TGTGCCAGCTCCTCCGCTGGGAGGGGTGGCGGTGCAAATGAGCAGTTCTTC.

V gene TRBV7-9 combines with J gene TRBJ2-2; D is undetermined. Trimming cost V 5 bases and J 4 bases, with 11 bases left between them. Germline CDR1 SEHNR, CDR2 FQNEAQ (reference sequence). CDR3 length: 14 residues. CDR3 protein: CASSGVGFTGELFF. In nucleotides, the CDR3 is TGTGCCAGCAGCGGGGTGGGGTTCACCGGGGAGCTGTTTTTT.

V gene TRBV5-6 combines with J gene TRBJ1-1; 9 bases line up with TRBD1. CDR1 and CDR2 from the germline V gene are SGHDT and YYEEEE. The CDR3 runs 16 residues. V lost 1 base, J lost 0 bases, and 4 bases stayed unmatched. The DNA for the CDR3 is TGTGCCAGCAGCTTGCCGGGACAGGGTATGAACACTGAAGCTTTCTTT. The encoded protein is CASSLPGQGMNTEAFF.

The J gene is TRBJ2-5, the V gene TRBV25-1, with D perhaps matching TRBD2 (5 bases). The CDR3 sequence is 15 residues long. V was cut by 3 bases and J by 5 bases, with 16 bases left in between. Germline loops: CDR1 MGHDK, CDR2 SYGVNS. The CDR3 loop reads CASSEGAGDGETQYF. The CDR3 region has the DNA TGTGCCAGCAGTGAGGGAGCTGGGGATGGGGAGACCCAGTACTTC.

The gene calls are TRBV27 and TRBJ2-7, with 10 positions matching TRBD1. The CDR3 is made up of 15 amino acids. With 2 bases clipped from V and 5 bases from J, the junction kept 6 bases outside the gene matches. Germline V gene sequence: CDR1 MNHEY, CDR2 SMNVEV (reference sequence). Here the CDR3 reads CASSLLMGQGNEQYF. The DNA of the CDR3 is TGTGCCAGCAGTTTACTAATGGGACAGGGGAACGAGCAGTACTTC.

The gene calls are TRBV30 and TRBJ2-3, with a tentative D call TRBD2 (5 bases). The V end was cut by 0 bases, the J end by 0 bases, with 16 bases between. The CDR3 has 17 amino acids. The germline CDR1 and CDR2 sequences are GTSNPN and SVGIG (reference sequence). The CDR3 spells CAWSVLRERSSTDTQYF. As DNA, the CDR3 is TGTGCCTGGAGTGTACTAAGGGAGCGGTCTAGCACAGATACGCAGTATTTT.

The chain combines TRBV18 with TRBJ1-1; TRBD1 matches at 8 bases. Germline CDR1 KGHSH, CDR2 LQKENI. The CDR3 contains 16 residues. V lost 3 bases to trimming and J lost 3 bases; unmatched junction nucleotides: 9. In DNA form, the CDR3 reads TGTGCCAGCTCACCGAGGCAGGGGGCGGGGGACACTGAAGCTTTCTTT. Amino acid sequence: CASSPRQGAGDTEAFF.

V gene TRBV30 combines with J gene TRBJ2-1, with a weak D call TRBD2 (6 bases). Trimming removed 5 bases from V and 7 bases from J, with 12 bases in between. The germline V gene encodes CDR1 GTSNPN and CDR2 SVGIG (reference sequence). The CDR3 is 12 residues long. In nucleotides, the CDR3 is TGTGCCTGGGCCCTTGGGAGGAATGAGCAGTTCTTC. It yields the protein CAWALGRNEQFF.

CDR3 bases: TGTGCCAGCAGCTTATGGGGGGACACCCGCTCTGGGGCCAACGTCCTGACTTTC. Translation gives CASSLWGDTRSGANVLTF. The rearrangement links TRBV11-2 to TRBJ2-6; D tentatively reads TRBD1 or TRBD2 (6 bases each). The CDR3 spans 18 residues. Trimming cost V 2 bases and J 0 bases, with 14 bases left between them. In germline, CDR1 is SGHAT, CDR2 FQNNGV.

The CDR3 region is CSAMTSGRGTGELFF. The CDR3 DNA follows: TGCAGCGCAATGACTAGCGGGAGGGGAACCGGGGAGCTGTTTTTT. The chain couples TRBV29-1 to TRBJ2-2; 14 bases are a match to TRBD2. Germline CDR1 reads SQVTM; CDR2 reads ANQGSEA. V lost 7 bases, J lost 5 bases, and 6 bases stayed unmatched. The CDR3 loop spans 15 amino acids.